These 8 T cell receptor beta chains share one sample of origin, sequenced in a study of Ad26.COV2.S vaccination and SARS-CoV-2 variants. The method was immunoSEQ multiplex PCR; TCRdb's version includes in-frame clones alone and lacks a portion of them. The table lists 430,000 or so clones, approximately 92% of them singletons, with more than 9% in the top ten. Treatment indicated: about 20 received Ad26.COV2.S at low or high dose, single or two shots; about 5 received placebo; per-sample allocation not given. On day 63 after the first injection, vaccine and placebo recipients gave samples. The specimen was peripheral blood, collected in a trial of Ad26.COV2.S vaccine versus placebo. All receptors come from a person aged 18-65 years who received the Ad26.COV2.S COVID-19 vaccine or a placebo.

The CDR3 sequence is CASSYTSWYTEAFF. The CDR3 coding sequence is TGTGCCAGCAGTTATACGTCTTGGTACACTGAAGCTTTCTTT. This chain uses TRBV6-1 with TRBJ1-1; no reliable D call. CDR3 size: 14 residues. Germline assignment: CDR1 MNHNS and CDR2 SASEGT. V was cut by 5 bases and J by 3 bases, with 13 bases left in between.

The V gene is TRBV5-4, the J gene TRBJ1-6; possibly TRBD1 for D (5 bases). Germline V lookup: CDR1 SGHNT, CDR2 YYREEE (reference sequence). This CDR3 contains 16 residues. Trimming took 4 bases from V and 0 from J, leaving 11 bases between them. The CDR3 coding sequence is TGTGCCAGCAGCACCGAACAGGCCTCCTATAATTCACCCCTCCACTTT. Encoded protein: CASSTEQASYNSPLHF.

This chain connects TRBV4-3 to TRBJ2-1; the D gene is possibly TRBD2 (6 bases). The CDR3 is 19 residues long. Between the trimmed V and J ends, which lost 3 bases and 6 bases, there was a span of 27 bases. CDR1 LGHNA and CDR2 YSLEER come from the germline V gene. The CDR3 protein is CASSQTSLGGGPSGNEQFF. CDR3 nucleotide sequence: TGCGCCAGCAGCCAGACATCTTTGGGGGGAGGACCTTCCGGCAATGAGCAGTTCTTC.

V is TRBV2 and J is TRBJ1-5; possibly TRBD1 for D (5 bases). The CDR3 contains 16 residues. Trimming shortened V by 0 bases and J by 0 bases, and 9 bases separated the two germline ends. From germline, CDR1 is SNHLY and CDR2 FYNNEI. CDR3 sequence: CASSEAGRASNQPQHF. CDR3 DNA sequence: TGTGCCAGCAGTGAAGCCGGCAGGGCTAGCAATCAGCCCCAGCATTTT. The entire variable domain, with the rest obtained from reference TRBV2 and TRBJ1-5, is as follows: EPEVTQTPSHQVTQMGQEVILRCVPISNHLYFYWYRQILGQKVEFLVSFYNNEISEKSEIFDDQFSVERPDGSNFTLKIRSTKLEDSAMYFCASSEAGRASNQPQHFGDGTRLSIL.

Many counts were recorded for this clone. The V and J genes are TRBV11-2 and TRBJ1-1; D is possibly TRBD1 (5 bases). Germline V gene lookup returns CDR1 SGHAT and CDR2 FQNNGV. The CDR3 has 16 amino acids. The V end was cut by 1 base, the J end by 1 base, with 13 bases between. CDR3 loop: CASSLVPSTANTEAFF. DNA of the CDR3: TGTGCCAGCAGCTTAGTTCCGTCGACAGCGAACACTGAAGCTTTCTTT.

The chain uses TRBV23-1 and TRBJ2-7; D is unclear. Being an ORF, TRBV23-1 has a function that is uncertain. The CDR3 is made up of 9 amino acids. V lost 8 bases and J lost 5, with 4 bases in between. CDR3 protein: CASRHEQYF. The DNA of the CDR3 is TGCGCCAGCCGCCACGAGCAGTACTTC.

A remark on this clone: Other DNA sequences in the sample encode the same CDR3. The CDR3 loop reads CASSLRTSGSYEQYF. CDR3 coding DNA: TGTGCCAGCAGCCTCCGGACTAGCGGCTCCTACGAGCAGTACTTC. The rearrangement uses TRBV11-2 and TRBJ2-7; 10 nucleotides line up with TRBD2. CDR3 length: 15 residues. The germline CDR1 and CDR2 sequences are SGHAT and FQNNGV. The trim removed 5 bases at V and 0 bases at J, leaving 4 bases unmatched.

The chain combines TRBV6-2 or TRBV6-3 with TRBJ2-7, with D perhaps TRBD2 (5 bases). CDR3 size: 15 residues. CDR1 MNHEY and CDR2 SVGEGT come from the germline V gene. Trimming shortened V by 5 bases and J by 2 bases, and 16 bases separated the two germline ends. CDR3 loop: CASSGTSLSPYEQYF. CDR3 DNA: TGTGCCAGCAGTGGAACTAGTTTATCCCCCTACGAGCAGTACTTC.